A selection of T cell receptor beta chains follows, all from one sample in a study of blood T cell repertoires in COVID-19. This table comes from immunoSEQ multiplex PCR, and its TCRdb copy is limited to in-frame clones, with some not included. The table records around 200,000 clones, 70% to 90% of them present only once. The sequencing sample was made of peripheral blood. Source of these receptors: a human donor with active or convalescent COVID-19. The donor label of this sample is uncertain. Each CDR3 is given with its conserved first and last residue. D genes are given only for firm matches. Not all rows give a size; the values are once, few, many and, for expanded clones, a class.

J: TRBJ2-7; V: TRBV28; D: .; size: .; CDR3: CASRDIYEQYF; DNA: TGTGCCAGCAGGGACATCTACGAGCAGTACTTC
J: TRBJ1-2; V: TRBV7-9; D: .; size: once; CDR3: CASSSGGLYNYGYTF; DNA: TGTGCCAGCAGCTCCGGGGGACTATACAACTATGGCTACACCTTC
J: TRBJ2-7; V: TRBV20-1; D: TRBD2; size: .; CDR3: CSASPWKREPRNGEQYF; DNA: TGCAGTGCTAGTCCATGGAAGCGGGAGCCCCGGAATGGGGAGCAGTACTTC
J: TRBJ2-1; V: TRBV5-1; D: .; size: .; CDR3: CASSLVLSNEQFF; DNA: TGCGCCAGCAGCTTGGTACTTAGCAATGAGCAGTTCTTC
J: TRBJ2-1; V: TRBV29-1; D: TRBD2; size: .; CDR3: CSVRTSGGRGQFF; DNA: TGCAGCGTTCGGACTAGCGGGGGGCGCGGGCAGTTCTTC
J: TRBJ2-3; V: TRBV3-1/TRBV3-2; D: TRBD1; size: .; CDR3: CASSKTGKRRLDTQYF; DNA: TGTGCCAGCAGCAAGACAGGGAAGCGTCGTCTAGATACGCAGTATTTT
J: TRBJ1-1; V: TRBV7-9; D: .; size: .; CDR3: CASSRDMNTEAFF; DNA: TGTGCCAGCAGCCGTGACATGAACACTGAAGCTTTCTTT
J: TRBJ2-7; V: TRBV5-4; D: TRBD2; size: .; CDR3: CASSSAGRPPDEQYF; DNA: TGTGCCAGCAGCTCGGCCGGGAGGCCTCCCGACGAGCAGTACTTC
J: TRBJ1-6; V: TRBV7-9; D: .; size: .; CDR3: CASSLELVSPLHF; DNA: TGTGCCAGCAGCTTAGAGCTTGTGTCACCCCTCCACTTT
J: TRBJ1-1; V: TRBV19; D: .; size: .; CDR3: CASSIAGTNTEAFF; DNA: TGTGCCAGTAGTATCGCGGGGACGAACACTGAAGCTTTCTTT
J: TRBJ1-4; V: TRBV12-3/TRBV12-4; D: .; size: once; CDR3: CASRANSNEKLFF; DNA: TGTGCCAGCAGGGCGAACAGTAATGAAAAACTGTTTTTT
J: TRBJ2-7; V: TRBV5-4; D: TRBD2; size: .; CDR3: CASSLEASGRAYEQYF; DNA: TGTGCCAGCAGCTTGGAGGCTAGCGGTCGAGCCTACGAGCAGTACTTC
J: TRBJ2-7; V: TRBV21-1; D: .; size: once; CDR3: CASSTTQASGMNAYEQYF; DNA: TGTGCCAGCAGCACGACCCAGGCTAGCGGGATGAATGCCTACGAGCAGTACTTC
J: TRBJ1-5; V: TRBV2; D: TRBD1; size: .; CDR3: CASSRNRDRYPNQPQHF; DNA: TGTGCCAGCAGTCGAAACCGGGACAGGTATCCCAATCAGCCCCAGCATTTT
J: TRBJ2-2; V: TRBV27; D: .; size: .; CDR3: CASSHSGGGDTGELFF; DNA: TGTGCCAGCAGTCATTCCGGCGGAGGGGACACCGGGGAGCTGTTTTTT
J: TRBJ1-3; V: TRBV18; D: .; size: .; CDR3: CASSPPLGNTIYF; DNA: TGTGCCAGCTCACCACCCCTCGGAAACACCATATATTTT
J: TRBJ2-7; V: TRBV4-1; D: .; size: .; CDR3: CASSQNSGRREQYF; DNA: TGCGCCAGCAGCCAGAATTCAGGTCGACGGGAGCAGTACTTC
J: TRBJ1-5; V: TRBV6-5; D: .; size: .; CDR3: CASSNEAGHQPQHF; DNA: TGTGCCAGCAGCAACGAAGCAGGCCATCAGCCCCAGCATTTT
J: TRBJ1-1; V: TRBV6-6; D: .; size: .; CDR3: CASSYYGEDTEAFF; DNA: TGTGCCAGCAGTTACTATGGGGAGGACACTGAAGCTTTCTTT
J: TRBJ2-2; V: TRBV4-3; D: .; size: .; CDR3: CASSQDWVLAVNTGELFF; DNA: TGCGCCAGCAGCCAAGATTGGGTTTTAGCGGTGAACACCGGGGAGCTGTTTTTT
J: TRBJ2-1; V: TRBV21-1; D: .; size: .; CDR3: CASSLFHFPGLAGENEQFF; DNA: TGTGCCAGCAGCCTATTTCATTTTCCGGGACTAGCGGGAGAGAATGAGCAGTTCTTC
J: TRBJ2-6; V: TRBV18; D: .; size: .; CDR3: CASSHVTSSGANVLTF; DNA: TGTGCCAGCTCACACGTCACCAGCTCTGGGGCCAACGTCCTGACTTTC
J: TRBJ2-7; V: TRBV5-1; D: .; size: .; CDR3: CASSTGSTYEQYF; DNA: TGCGCCAGCAGCACGGGGTCCACCTACGAGCAGTACTTC
J: TRBJ2-2; V: TRBV28; D: .; size: .; CDR3: CASTATGINTGELFF; DNA: TGTGCCAGCACCGCGACGGGGATAAACACCGGGGAGCTGTTTTTT
J: TRBJ2-4; V: TRBV2; D: .; size: .; CDR3: CASKGVNRGNIQYF; DNA: TGTGCCAGCAAGGGGGTTAATAGAGGAAACATTCAGTACTTC
J: TRBJ1-1; V: TRBV6-5; D: TRBD1; size: few; CDR3: CASSYSGQGSGTEAFF; DNA: TGTGCCAGCAGTTACTCGGGACAGGGAAGTGGTACTGAAGCTTTCTTT